This T cell receptor (beta chain) was sequenced in a study of cytomegalovirus exposure and HLA in healthy donors. This clone has only one observation. Its cognate antigen is unknown. The CDR3 consists of 14 residues. The J segment lost 10 bases and the V segment lost 0 bases, leaving 5 bases of the junction unmatched. Per the germline V gene, CDR1 is SGDLS and CDR2 is YYNGEE. The donors were members of the roughly 120-subject validation cohort (separate from the roughly 670-subject first cohort). The study, taken as a whole, reports: Researchers reported that a few CMV-associated chains were confirmed in vitro as CMV antigen-specific.

The repertoire was sequenced with immunoSEQ multiplex PCR; TCRdb's copy has only in-frame clones and lacks some. The sample records roughly 100,000 clones, about 85% being singletons. The chain carries TRBV9 and TRBJ2-1, with 9 bases that match TRBD2. This receptor was obtained from a woman aged 18-29 years in good health and CMV-seropositive. What was sequenced was PBMCs. CDR3 nucleotides: TGTGCCAGCAGCGTAGGTGGACTAGCGACCGAGCAGTTCTTC. This encodes CASSVGGLATEQFF.